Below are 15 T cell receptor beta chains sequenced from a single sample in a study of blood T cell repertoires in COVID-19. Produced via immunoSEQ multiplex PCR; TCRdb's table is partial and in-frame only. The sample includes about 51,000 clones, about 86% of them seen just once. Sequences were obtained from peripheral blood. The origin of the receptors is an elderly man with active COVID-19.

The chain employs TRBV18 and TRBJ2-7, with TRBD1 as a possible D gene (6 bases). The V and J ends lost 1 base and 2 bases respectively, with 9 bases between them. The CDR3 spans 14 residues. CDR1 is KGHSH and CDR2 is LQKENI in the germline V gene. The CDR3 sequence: CASSPQGTTYEQYF. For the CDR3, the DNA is TGTGCCAGCTCACCACAAGGGACAACCTACGAGCAGTACTTC.

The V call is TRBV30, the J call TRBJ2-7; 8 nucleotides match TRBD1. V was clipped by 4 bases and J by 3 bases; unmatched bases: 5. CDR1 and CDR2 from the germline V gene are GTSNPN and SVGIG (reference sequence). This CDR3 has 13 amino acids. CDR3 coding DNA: TGTGCCTGGAACCCGACAGGGGACTACGAGCAGTACTTC. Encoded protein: CAWNPTGDYEQYF.

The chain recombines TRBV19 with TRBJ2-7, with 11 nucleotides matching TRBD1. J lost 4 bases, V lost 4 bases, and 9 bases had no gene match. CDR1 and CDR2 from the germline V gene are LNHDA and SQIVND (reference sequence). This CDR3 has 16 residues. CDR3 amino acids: CASSTSDRGPGYEQYF. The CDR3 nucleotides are TGTGCCAGTAGTACATCGGACAGGGGGCCTGGGTACGAGCAGTACTTC.

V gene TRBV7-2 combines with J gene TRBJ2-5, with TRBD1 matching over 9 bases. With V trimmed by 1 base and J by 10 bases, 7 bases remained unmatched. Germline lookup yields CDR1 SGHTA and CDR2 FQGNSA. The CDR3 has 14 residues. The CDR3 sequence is CASSLVRDREVQYF. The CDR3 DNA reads TGTGCCAGCAGCTTAGTTCGGGACAGGGAGGTCCAGTACTTC.

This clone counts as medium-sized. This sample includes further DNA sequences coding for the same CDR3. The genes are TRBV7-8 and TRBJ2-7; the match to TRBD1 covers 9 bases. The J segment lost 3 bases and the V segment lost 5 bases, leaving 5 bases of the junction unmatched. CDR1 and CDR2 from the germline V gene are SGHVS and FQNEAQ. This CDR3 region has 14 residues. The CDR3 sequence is CASSVGQGNYEQYF. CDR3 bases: TGTGCCAGCAGCGTAGGACAGGGGAACTACGAGCAGTACTTC.

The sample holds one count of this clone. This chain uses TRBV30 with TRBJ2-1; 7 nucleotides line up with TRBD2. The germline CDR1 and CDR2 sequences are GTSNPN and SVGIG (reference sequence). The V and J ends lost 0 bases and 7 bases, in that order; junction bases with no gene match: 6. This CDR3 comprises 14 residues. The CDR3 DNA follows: TGTGCCTGGAGTGTATTTAGCGGGCAAAATGAGCAGTTCTTC. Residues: CAWSVFSGQNEQFF.

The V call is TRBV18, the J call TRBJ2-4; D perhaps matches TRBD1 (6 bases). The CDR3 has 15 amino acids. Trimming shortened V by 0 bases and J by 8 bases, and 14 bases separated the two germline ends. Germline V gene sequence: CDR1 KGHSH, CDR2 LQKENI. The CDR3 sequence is CASSPPPTGLHIQYF. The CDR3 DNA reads TGTGCCAGCTCACCACCTCCTACAGGGTTGCACATTCAGTACTTC.

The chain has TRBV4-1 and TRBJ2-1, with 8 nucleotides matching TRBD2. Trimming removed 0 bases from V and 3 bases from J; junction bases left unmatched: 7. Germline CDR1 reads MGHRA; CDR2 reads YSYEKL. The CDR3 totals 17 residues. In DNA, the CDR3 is TGCGCCAGCAGCCAAGAGGACGGCGGGAGGAACTACAATGAGCAGTTCTTC. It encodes CASSQEDGGRNYNEQFF.

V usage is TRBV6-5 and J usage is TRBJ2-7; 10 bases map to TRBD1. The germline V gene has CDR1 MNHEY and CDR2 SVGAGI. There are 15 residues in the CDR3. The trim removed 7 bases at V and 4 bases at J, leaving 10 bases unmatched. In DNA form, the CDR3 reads TGTGCCAGCACATCCAAGACAGGGGGCAAGTACGAGCAGTACTTC. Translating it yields CASTSKTGGKYEQYF.

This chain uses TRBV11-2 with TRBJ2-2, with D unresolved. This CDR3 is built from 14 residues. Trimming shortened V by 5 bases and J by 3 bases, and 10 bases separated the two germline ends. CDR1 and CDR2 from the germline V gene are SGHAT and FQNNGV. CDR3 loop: CASSLIADTGELFF. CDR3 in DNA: TGTGCCAGCAGCCTCATCGCAGACACCGGGGAGCTGTTTTTT. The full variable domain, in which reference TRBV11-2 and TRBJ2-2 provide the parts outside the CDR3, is EAGVAQSPRYKIIEKRQSVAFWCNPISGHATLYWYQQILGQGPKLLIQFQNNGVVDDSQLPKDRFSAERLKGVDSTLKIQPAKLEDSAVYLCASSLIADTGELFFGEGSRLTVL.

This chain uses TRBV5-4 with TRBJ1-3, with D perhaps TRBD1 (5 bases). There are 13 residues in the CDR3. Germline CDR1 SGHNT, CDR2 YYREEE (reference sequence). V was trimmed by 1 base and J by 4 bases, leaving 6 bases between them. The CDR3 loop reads CASSLQGGNTIYF. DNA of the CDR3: TGTGCCAGCAGCTTGCAGGGAGGAAACACCATATATTTT.

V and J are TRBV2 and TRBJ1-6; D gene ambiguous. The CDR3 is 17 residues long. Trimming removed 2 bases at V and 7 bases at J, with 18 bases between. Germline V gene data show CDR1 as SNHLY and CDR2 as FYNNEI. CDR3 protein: CASSETSGPLGNSPLHF. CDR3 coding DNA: TGTGCCAGCAGTGAAACCAGCGGGCCCCTCGGGAATTCACCCCTCCACTTT.

CDR3 nucleotide sequence: TGTGCCAGCAGCTTGGAGACTCTTGCCGGGGAGCTGTTTTTT. Its translation is CASSLETLAGELFF. The gene calls are TRBV5-4 and TRBJ2-2; D unresolved. The ends were cut back, 0 bases at V and 6 bases at J, with 9 bases in the middle. Germline lookup yields CDR1 SGHNT and CDR2 YYREEE (reference sequence). This CDR3 contains 14 residues.

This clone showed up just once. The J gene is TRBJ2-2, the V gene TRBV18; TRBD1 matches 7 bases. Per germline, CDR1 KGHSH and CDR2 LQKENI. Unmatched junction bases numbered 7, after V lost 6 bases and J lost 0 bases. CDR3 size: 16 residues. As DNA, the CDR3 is TGTGCCAGCTCCCTAAACAGGGGCCCGAACACCGGGGAGCTGTTTTTT. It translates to CASSLNRGPNTGELFF.

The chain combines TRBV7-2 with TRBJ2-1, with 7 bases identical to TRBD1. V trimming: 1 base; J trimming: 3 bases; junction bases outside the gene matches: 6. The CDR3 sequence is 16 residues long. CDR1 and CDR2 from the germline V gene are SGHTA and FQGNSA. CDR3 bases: TGTGCCAGCAGCTTAGACCGGGACAGCGACTACAATGAGCAGTTCTTC. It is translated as CASSLDRDSDYNEQFF.